A single sample gave rise to the 16 T cell receptor beta chains below, sequenced in a study of cytomegalovirus exposure and HLA in healthy donors. Amplification used 60 Vbeta primers and 13 Jbeta primers. Clones were read by immunoSEQ multiplex PCR, and TCRdb kept only the in-frame ones, dropping some. The data contain about 120,000 clones, 15% to 19% of them singletons. The sample consisted of PBMCs. The origin of the receptors is a woman in her late teens or twenties in good health and CMV-seronegative.

This clone was found a few times. The chain employs TRBV28 and TRBJ1-5; D is unresolved. This CDR3 is built from 11 residues. V lost 6 bases to trimming and J lost 9 bases, with 9 bases between them. CDR1 MDHEN and CDR2 SYDVKM come from the germline V gene. The CDR3 DNA follows: TGTGCCAGCAGCAGGATTCGGCCCCAGCATTTT. It yields the protein CASSRIRPQHF.

The chain uses TRBV4-1 and TRBJ1-2; perhaps TRBD1 as D (5 bases). V lost 0 bases to trimming and J lost 8 bases, with 13 bases between them. The germline V gene encodes CDR1 MGHRA and CDR2 YSYEKL. The CDR3 covers 14 residues. CDR3 in amino acids: CASSQELQGWGYTF. The CDR3 DNA reads as TGCGCCAGCAGCCAAGAGTTGCAGGGTTGGGGCTACACCTTC.

V and J are TRBV5-6 and TRBJ2-7; 11 bases agree with TRBD2. Trimming cost V 3 bases and J 3 bases; bases outside gene matches: 8. Germline lookup yields CDR1 SGHDT and CDR2 YYEEEE. This CDR3 has 16 residues. The CDR3 bases are TGTGCCAGCAGCTCCCTACTAGCGGGAGCTCTCTACGAGCAGTACTTC. As protein: CASSSLLAGALYEQYF.

V is TRBV7-6 and J is TRBJ2-3; possibly TRBD2 for D (6 bases). This CDR3 is built from 17 residues. CDR1 SGHVS and CDR2 FNYEAQ come from the germline V gene. Deletions cut 4 bases from V and 1 base from J, with 18 bases between. In DNA form, the CDR3 reads TGTGCCAGCAGCTCTGGGACGTCAACTAGCCGCACAGATACGCAGTATTTT. Translation gives CASSSGTSTSRTDTQYF.

The chain joins TRBV28 to TRBJ1-5; 7 bases agree with TRBD1. Trimming cost V 6 bases and J 0 bases; bases outside gene matches: 5. The CDR3 is made up of 15 amino acids. Germline CDR1 reads MDHEN; CDR2 reads SYDVKM. The CDR3 region is CASRPGTDSNQPQHF. CDR3 DNA sequence: TGTGCCAGCAGGCCCGGGACAGATAGCAATCAGCCCCAGCATTTT.

There are a few counts of this clone. The rearrangement joins TRBV15 to TRBJ2-5, with D unresolved. The CDR3 contains 12 residues. Germline assignment: CDR1 LNHNV and CDR2 YYDKDF (reference sequence). The V gene lost 4 bases and the J gene lost 0 bases, with 3 bases spanning the gap. CDR3 loop: CATSTYQETQYF. CDR3 DNA sequence: TGTGCCACCAGCACGTACCAAGAGACCCAGTACTTC.

Only a few counts were recorded for this clone. The genes are TRBV30 and TRBJ1-5; no reliable D call. The CDR3 covers 13 residues. Germline V gene sequence: CDR1 GTSNPN, CDR2 SVGIG (reference sequence). Trimming shortened V by 2 bases and J by 6 bases, and 11 bases separated the two germline ends. The DNA for the CDR3 is TGTGCCTGGAGTCCTAGGCCTGGTCAGCCCCAGCATTTT. Its protein is CAWSPRPGQPQHF.

This clone was detected a few times. J is TRBJ2-7 and V is TRBV6-1; 9 positions agree with TRBD1. The CDR3 contains 14 residues. Unmatched junction bases numbered 10, after V lost 6 bases and J lost 7 bases. CDR1 and CDR2 from the germline V gene are MNHNS and SASEGT. The CDR3 DNA is TGTGCCAGCAGCCTAACAGGGGGCCTCGATGAGCAGTACTTC. Translating it yields CASSLTGGLDEQYF.

This clone came up a few times. J is TRBJ2-5 and V is TRBV5-6; 8 bases map to TRBD1. With 4 bases clipped from V and 4 bases from J, the junction kept 6 bases outside the gene matches. CDR1 is SGHDT and CDR2 is YYEEEE in the germline V gene. The CDR3 totals 14 residues. CDR3 DNA: TGTGCCAGCAGCGACCGGACAGGGACAGAGACCCAGTACTTC. As protein: CASSDRTGTETQYF.

V is TRBV6-1 and J is TRBJ2-3; 9 positions agree with TRBD1. The CDR3 extends over 14 amino acids. Germline V gives CDR1 MNHNS, CDR2 SASEGT. V gave up 4 bases and J gave up 4 bases; unmatched junction bases: 3. The CDR3 DNA reads TGTGCCAGCAGTGCGACAGGGGGAGCAGATACGCAGTATTTT. Translated, it gives CASSATGGADTQYF.

The chain employs TRBV2 and TRBJ2-1; a possible D gene is TRBD2 (6 bases). V was trimmed by 11 bases and J by 3 bases, leaving 11 bases between them. The CDR3 length is 12 residues. Germline V gene data show CDR1 as SNHLY and CDR2 as FYNNEI. CDR3 bases: TGTGCCTGCTCCGGGGGCTACAATGAGCAGTTCTTC. Translation gives CACSGGYNEQFF.

This clone was seen only a few times. The rearrangement links TRBV5-1 to TRBJ1-1, with D maybe TRBD1 (5 bases). V dropped 0 bases and J dropped 10 bases, with 16 bases sitting between them. In germline, CDR1 is SGHRS, CDR2 YFSETQ. The CDR3 extends over 14 amino acids. This CDR3 is CASSLAGTQGGAFF. In nucleotides, the CDR3 is TGCGCCAGCAGCTTGGCCGGGACCCAGGGAGGAGCTTTCTTT.

The chain carries TRBV4-2 and TRBJ2-3, with D perhaps matching TRBD1 (5 bases). Looked up from germline, CDR1 is LGHNA and CDR2 is YNFKEQ. The CDR3 spans 15 residues. V gave up 6 bases and J gave up 1 base, with 14 bases separating them. The CDR3 bases are TGTGCCAGCAGGCAGGGCCCCAGCGGCACAGATACGCAGTATTTT. It yields the protein CASRQGPSGTDTQYF.

This clone was found a few times. The chain is built from TRBV10-1 and TRBJ2-7; 7 bases line up with TRBD1. The junction had 9 bases not matched to a gene; V was cut back by 4 bases and J by 3 bases. This CDR3 contains 15 residues. Germline V gene data show CDR1 as WNHNN and CDR2 as SYGVQD (reference sequence). Here the CDR3 reads CASSGRTGEGYEQYF. In DNA, the CDR3 is TGCGCCAGCAGTGGAAGGACAGGTGAAGGCTACGAGCAGTACTTC.

This CDR3 is CASSGHPGTGVGGYTF. As DNA, the CDR3 is TGTGCCAGCAGTGGCCACCCCGGGACAGGGGTTGGAGGCTACACCTTC. This chain joins TRBV6-1 and TRBJ1-2; 10 bases match TRBD1. The germline V gene has CDR1 MNHNS and CDR2 SASEGT. The CDR3 covers 16 residues. V dropped 4 bases and J dropped 8; count of bases not matched to a gene: 13.

The sample holds a few counts of this clone. J is TRBJ2-7 and V is TRBV5-4; 8 bases are shared with TRBD2. V shed 1 base, J shed 4 bases, and the junction held 4 bases outside the gene matches. This CDR3 contains 14 residues. CDR1 is SGHNT, CDR2 YYREEE, per germline (reference sequence). This CDR3 is CASSLRGGGYEQYF. The DNA for the CDR3 is TGTGCCAGCAGCTTGAGGGGCGGGGGGTACGAGCAGTACTTC.